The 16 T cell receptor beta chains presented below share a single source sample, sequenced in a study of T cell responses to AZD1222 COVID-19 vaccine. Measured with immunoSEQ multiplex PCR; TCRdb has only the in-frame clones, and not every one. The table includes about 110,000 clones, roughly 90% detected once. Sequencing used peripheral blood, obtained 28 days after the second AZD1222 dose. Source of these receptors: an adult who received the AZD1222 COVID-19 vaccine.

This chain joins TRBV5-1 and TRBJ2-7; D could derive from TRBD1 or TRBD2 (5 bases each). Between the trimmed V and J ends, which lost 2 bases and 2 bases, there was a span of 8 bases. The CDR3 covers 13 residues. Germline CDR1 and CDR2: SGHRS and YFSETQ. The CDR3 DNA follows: TGCGCCAGCAGCTTAGAGGGACCCTACGAGCAGTACTTC. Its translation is CASSLEGPYEQYF.

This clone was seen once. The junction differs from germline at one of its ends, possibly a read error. CDR3 amino acids: CASSLGPGSEQFF. As DNA, the CDR3 is TGTGCCAGCAGCTTAGGCCCGGGCAGTGAGCAGTTCTTC. The chain couples TRBV12-3 or TRBV12-4 to TRBJ2-1, with no clear D. CDR3 length: 13 residues.

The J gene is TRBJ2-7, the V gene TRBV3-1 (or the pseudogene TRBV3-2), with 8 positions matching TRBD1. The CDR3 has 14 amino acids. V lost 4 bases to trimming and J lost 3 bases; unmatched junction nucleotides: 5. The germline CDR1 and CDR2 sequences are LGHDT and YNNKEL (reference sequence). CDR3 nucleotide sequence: TGTGCCAGCAGCCGGGACAGGAACTACTACGAGCAGTACTTC. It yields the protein CASSRDRNYYEQYF.

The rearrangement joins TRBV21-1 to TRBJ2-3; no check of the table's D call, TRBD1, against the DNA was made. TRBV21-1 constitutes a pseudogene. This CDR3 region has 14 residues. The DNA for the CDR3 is TGTGCCAGCGGAAAACAGGGGAACACAGATACGCAGTATTTT. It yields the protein CASGKQGNTDTQYF.

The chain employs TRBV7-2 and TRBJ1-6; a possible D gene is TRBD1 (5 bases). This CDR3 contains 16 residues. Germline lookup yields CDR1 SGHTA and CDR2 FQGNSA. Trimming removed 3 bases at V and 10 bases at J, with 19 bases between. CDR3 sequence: CASSLGPPGLGSPLHF. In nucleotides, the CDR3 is TGTGCCAGCAGCTTGGGCCCCCCGGGACTGGGATCACCCCTCCACTTT.

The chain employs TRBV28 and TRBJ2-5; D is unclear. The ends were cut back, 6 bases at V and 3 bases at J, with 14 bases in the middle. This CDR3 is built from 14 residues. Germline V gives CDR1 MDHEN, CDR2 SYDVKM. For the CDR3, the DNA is TGTGCCAGCAGCCCCCCGGGCCCTGAAGAGACCCAGTACTTC. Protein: CASSPPGPEETQYF.

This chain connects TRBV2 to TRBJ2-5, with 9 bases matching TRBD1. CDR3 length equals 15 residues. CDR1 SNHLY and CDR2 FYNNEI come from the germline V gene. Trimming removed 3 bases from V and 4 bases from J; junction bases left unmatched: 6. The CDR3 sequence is CASSDTTGGRETQYF. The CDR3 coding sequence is TGTGCCAGCAGTGATACCACAGGGGGCAGAGAGACCCAGTACTTC.

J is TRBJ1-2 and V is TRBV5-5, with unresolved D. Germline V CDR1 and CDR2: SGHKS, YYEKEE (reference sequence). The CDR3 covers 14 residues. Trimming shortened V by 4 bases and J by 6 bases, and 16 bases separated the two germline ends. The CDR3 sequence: CASSPTTGRDGYTF. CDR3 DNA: TGTGCCAGCAGCCCTACCACTGGACGTGATGGCTACACCTTC.

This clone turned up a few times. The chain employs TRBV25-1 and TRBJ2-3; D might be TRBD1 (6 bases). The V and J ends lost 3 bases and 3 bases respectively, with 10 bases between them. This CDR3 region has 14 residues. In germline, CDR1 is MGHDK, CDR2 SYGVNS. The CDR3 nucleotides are TGTGCCAGCAGTGAGTCGACAGGTACAGATACGCAGTATTTT. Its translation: CASSESTGTDTQYF.

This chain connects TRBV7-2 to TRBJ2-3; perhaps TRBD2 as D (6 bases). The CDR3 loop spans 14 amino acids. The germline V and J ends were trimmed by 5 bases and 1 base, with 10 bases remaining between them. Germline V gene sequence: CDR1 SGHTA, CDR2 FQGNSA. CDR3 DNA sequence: TGTGCCAGCAGCCGGGGACTCCGCACAGATACGCAGTATTTT. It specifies CASSRGLRTDTQYF.

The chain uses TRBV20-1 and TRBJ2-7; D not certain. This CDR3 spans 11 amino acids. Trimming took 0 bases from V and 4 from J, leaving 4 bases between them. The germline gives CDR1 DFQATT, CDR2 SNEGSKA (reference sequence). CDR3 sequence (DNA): TGCAGTGCTAGAGACCCATACGAGCAGTACTTC. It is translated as CSARDPYEQYF.

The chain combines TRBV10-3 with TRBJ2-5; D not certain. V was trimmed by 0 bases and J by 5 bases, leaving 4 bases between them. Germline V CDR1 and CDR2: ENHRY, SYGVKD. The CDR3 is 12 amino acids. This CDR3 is CAISESTETQYF. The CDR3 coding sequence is TGTGCCATCAGTGAGTCCACCGAGACCCAGTACTTC.

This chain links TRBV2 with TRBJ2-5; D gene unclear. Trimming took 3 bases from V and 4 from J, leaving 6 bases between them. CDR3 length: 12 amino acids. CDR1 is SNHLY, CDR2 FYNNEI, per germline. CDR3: CASSDGRETQYF. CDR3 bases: TGTGCCAGCAGTGACGGAAGAGAGACCCAGTACTTC.

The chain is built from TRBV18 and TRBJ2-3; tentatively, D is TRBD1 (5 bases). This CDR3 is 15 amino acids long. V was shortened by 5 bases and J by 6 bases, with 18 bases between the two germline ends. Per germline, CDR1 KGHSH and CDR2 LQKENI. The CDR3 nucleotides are TGTGCCAGCTCATCGCCCGGCAGGGCAGAGGATACGCAGTATTTT. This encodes CASSSPGRAEDTQYF.

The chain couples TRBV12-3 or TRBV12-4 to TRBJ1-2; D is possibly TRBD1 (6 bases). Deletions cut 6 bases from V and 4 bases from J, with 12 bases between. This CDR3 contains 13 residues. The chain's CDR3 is CASRPDRSYGYTF. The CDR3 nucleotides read TGTGCCAGCAGACCCGACAGGAGCTATGGCTACACCTTC.

CDR3 protein: CASSEALSGAANYGYTF. The CDR3 coding sequence is TGTGCCAGCAGTGAAGCTTTGAGTGGGGCAGCCAACTATGGCTACACCTTC. The V call is TRBV2, the J call TRBJ1-2; D is perhaps TRBD1 (5 bases). V lost 0 bases and J 2 bases, leaving 16 bases between the germline ends. The CDR3 runs 17 residues. Germline V lookup: CDR1 SNHLY, CDR2 FYNNEI.